Presented here are 30 T cell receptor beta chains from one specimen sequenced in a study of cytotoxic CD8 clonotypes in ibrutinib-treated CLL. Method: immunoSEQ multiplex PCR; TCRdb's copy keeps in-frame clones and lacks some. This table has almost 250,000 clones, 70% appearing once. The material was PBMCs, obtained after 24 months of ibrutinib treatment. The origin of the receptors is a human donor with chronic lymphocytic leukemia.

This chain uses TRBV4-1 with TRBJ1-5; D unresolved. The V gene lost 1 base and the J gene lost 4 bases, with 8 bases spanning the gap. Per germline, CDR1 MGHRA and CDR2 YSYEKL. This CDR3 has 14 residues. CDR3 nucleotide sequence: TGCGCCAGCAGCCAAGGGGAGGGAAATCAGCCCCAGCATTTT. It yields the protein CASSQGEGNQPQHF.

The chain uses TRBV2 and TRBJ2-7; no reliable D call. CDR3 size: 14 residues. Trimming shortened V by 3 bases and J by 3 bases, and 12 bases separated the two germline ends. Looked up from germline, CDR1 is SNHLY and CDR2 is FYNNEI. CDR3: CASSDASKGYEQYF. In DNA form, the CDR3 reads TGTGCCAGCAGTGATGCCTCTAAAGGCTACGAGCAGTACTTC. The full variable domain, with the rest looked up from reference TRBV2 and TRBJ2-7, is EPEVTQTPSHQVTQMGQEVILRCVPISNHLYFYWYRQILGQKVEFLVSFYNNEISEKSEIFDDQFSVERPDGSNFTLKIRSTKLEDSAMYFCASSDASKGYEQYFGPGTRLTVT.

Concerning this clone: Compared with germline, one end of the junction differs, possibly owing to a read error. The chain uses TRBV7-7 and TRBJ2-3, with D tentatively TRBD2 (5 bases). The CDR3 totals 14 residues. CDR1 is SSHAT, CDR2 FNYEAQ, per germline (reference sequence). The CDR3 DNA follows: TGTGCTAGCAGCTCCGGGGTCCCAACAGATACGCAGTATTTT. It encodes CASSSGVPTDTQYF. Supplemented by reference TRBV7-7 and TRBJ2-3, the full variable domain reads GAGVSQSPRYKVTKRGQDVTLRCDPISSHATLYWYQQALGQGPEFLTYFNYEAQPDKSGLPSDRFSAERPEGSISTLTIQRTEQRDSAMYRCASSSGVPTDTQYFGPGTRLTVL.

The chain employs TRBV29-1 and TRBJ2-3, with TRBD2 as a possible D gene (6 bases). The germline V gene encodes CDR1 SQVTM and CDR2 ANQGSEA. The CDR3 is made up of 13 amino acids. V was shortened by 6 bases and J by 3 bases, with 13 bases between the two germline ends. The CDR3 spells CSVPGGTTDTQYF. The DNA for the CDR3 is TGCAGCGTCCCCGGCGGGACGACAGATACGCAGTATTTT.

The chain uses TRBV5-1 and TRBJ2-3; TRBD1 matches at 10 bases. Germline CDR1 reads SGHRS; CDR2 reads YFSETQ. This CDR3 comprises 15 residues. V trimming: 4 bases; J trimming: 2 bases; junction bases outside the gene matches: 4. In nucleotides, the CDR3 is TGCGCCAGCAGCACTCGACAGGGGGCCACAGATACGCAGTATTTT. Protein sequence: CASSTRQGATDTQYF. The whole variable domain, remainder taken from reference TRBV5-1 and TRBJ2-3, is KAGVTQTPRYLIKTRGQQVTLSCSPISGHRSVSWYQQTPGQGLQFLFEYFSETQRNKGNFPGRFSGRQFSNSRSEMNVSTLELGDSALYLCASSTRQGATDTQYFGPGTRLTVL.

The V and J genes are TRBV9 and TRBJ2-1, with D possibly TRBD2 on 6 matching bases. This CDR3 region has 13 residues. Germline V gene sequence: CDR1 SGDLS, CDR2 YYNGEE. V lost 0 bases, J lost 7 bases, and 8 bases lay in between. Here the CDR3 DNA reads TGTGCCAGCAGCGTAGCTCGGGGGAATGAGCAGTTCTTC. This encodes CASSVARGNEQFF.

The chain joins TRBV11-1 to TRBJ2-1; 7 nucleotides agree with TRBD2. Per the germline V gene, CDR1 is SGHAT and CDR2 is FQDESV (reference sequence). This CDR3 is 15 amino acids long. V lost 5 bases, J lost 12 bases, and 16 bases stayed unmatched. CDR3 residues: CASSPRTSSRTSQFF. As DNA, the CDR3 is TGTGCCAGCAGCCCGCGGACTAGTTCGAGGACGTCGCAGTTCTTC.

This clone has a handful of counts. The CDR3 sequence: CASSPPQANTEAFF. The CDR3 DNA reads as TGTGCCAGCAGCCCTCCCCAGGCTAACACTGAAGCTTTCTTT. The rearrangement joins TRBV28 to TRBJ1-1, with D hard to call. The V end was cut by 6 bases, the J end by 2 bases, with 13 bases between. The CDR3 length is 14 residues. CDR1 and CDR2 (germline): MDHEN, SYDVKM.

CDR3: CASSDRGGYEQYF. The CDR3 DNA reads as TGTGCCAGCAGTGACAGGGGTGGGTACGAGCAGTACTTC. The chain has TRBV6-4 and TRBJ2-7, with a weak D call TRBD1 (5 bases). With 2 bases removed from V and 4 bases from J, the gap between germline ends came to 9 bases. The CDR3 spans 13 residues. From germline, CDR1 is MRHNA and CDR2 SNTAGT.

The genes are TRBV30 and TRBJ1-1; no reliable D call. The CDR3 is 15 residues long. In germline, CDR1 is GTSNPN, CDR2 SVGIG (reference sequence). The V gene lost 2 bases and the J gene lost 0 bases, with 13 bases spanning the gap. The CDR3 sequence is CAWSSPTDLNTEAFF. The CDR3 nucleotides read TGTGCCTGGAGTTCCCCTACTGATCTGAACACTGAAGCTTTCTTT.

The rearrangement joins TRBV7-3 to TRBJ1-2; D gene unclear. There are 14 residues in the CDR3. Germline CDR1 SGHTA, CDR2 FQGTGA. Trimming stripped 0 bases from V and 6 bases from J, with 11 bases between. The CDR3 region is CASSLTGSGNGYTF. The CDR3 nucleotides read TGTGCCAGCAGCTTAACCGGTAGCGGGAATGGCTACACCTTC.

This chain uses TRBV30 with TRBJ2-7; D may be TRBD1 or TRBD2 (5 bases each). Deletions cut 5 bases from V and 5 bases from J, with 13 bases between. The CDR3 contains 12 residues. Germline CDR1 reads GTSNPN; CDR2 reads SVGIG (reference sequence). The CDR3 protein is CAWGLGTHEQYF. CDR3 nucleotide sequence: TGTGCCTGGGGCCTTGGGACCCACGAGCAGTACTTC.

The CDR3 protein is CASSLDGAYTNYGYTF. In DNA, the CDR3 is TGTGCCAGCAGTTTAGATGGCGCGTATACTAACTATGGCTACACCTTC. This sequence joins TRBV28 and TRBJ1-2; D not resolved. The CDR3 has 16 amino acids. With 2 bases removed from V and 0 bases from J, the gap between germline ends came to 13 bases. The germline gives CDR1 MDHEN, CDR2 SYDVKM.

The chain uses TRBV5-1 and TRBJ2-5; 15 bases are a match to TRBD2. Trimming cost V 4 bases and J 4 bases; bases outside gene matches: 5. Germline V lookup: CDR1 SGHRS, CDR2 YFSETQ. This CDR3 contains 16 residues. The DNA of the CDR3 is TGCGCCAGCAGCAAGGGACTAGCGGGAGGATCAGAGACCCAGTACTTC. Its translation is CASSKGLAGGSETQYF.

The chain joins TRBV5-1 to TRBJ1-3; D unclear. The CDR3 contains 15 residues. Germline V gene sequence: CDR1 SGHRS, CDR2 YFSETQ. Deletions cut 0 bases from V and 1 base from J, with 8 bases between. The CDR3 here is CASSLVPGSGNTIYF. DNA of the CDR3: TGCGCCAGCAGCTTGGTTCCGGGTTCTGGAAACACCATATATTTT.

The CDR3 loop is CASSLLGEPTDTQYF. The CDR3 DNA reads TGTGCCAGCAGCTTATTGGGGGAGCCGACAGATACGCAGTATTTT. The V and J genes are TRBV11-2 and TRBJ2-3; either TRBD1 or TRBD2 may supply D (5 bases each). V was cut by 2 bases and J by 3 bases, with 12 bases left in between. Germline assignment: CDR1 SGHAT and CDR2 FQNNGV. This CDR3 spans 15 amino acids.

This clone was seen only once. The rearrangement links TRBV29-1 to TRBJ2-1; D might be TRBD1 or TRBD2, each matching 5 bases. The CDR3 is 16 amino acids. Germline V gives CDR1 SQVTM, CDR2 ANQGSEA. Trimming pared 0 bases from V and 5 bases from J, leaving 17 bases between. CDR3 nucleotides: TGCAGCGTTGAAGATCTACCAGGGACGATGGACAATGAGCAGTTCTTC. Translation gives CSVEDLPGTMDNEQFF.

J is TRBJ1-2 and V is TRBV6-5; 8 bases are a match to TRBD1. The length of the CDR3 is 13 residues. V shed 4 bases, J shed 8 bases, and the junction held 6 bases outside the gene matches. The germline V gene has CDR1 MNHEY and CDR2 SVGAGI. This CDR3 reads CASSSGQARGYTF. CDR3 nucleotides: TGTGCCAGCAGTTCGGGACAGGCGCGGGGCTACACCTTC.

This chain joins TRBV6-5 and TRBJ1-5, with a possible D match to TRBD1 (5 bases). V was cut by 3 bases and J by 5 bases, with 11 bases left in between. This CDR3 spans 14 amino acids. Germline loops: CDR1 MNHEY, CDR2 SVGAGI. The CDR3 protein is CASSYIGDHQPQHF. DNA for the CDR3: TGTGCCAGCAGTTATATCGGGGACCATCAGCCCCAGCATTTT.

The chain carries TRBV7-3 and TRBJ2-7, with a possible D match to TRBD2 (6 bases). V lost 5 bases and J 3 bases, leaving 11 bases between the germline ends. This CDR3 has 13 amino acids. In germline, CDR1 is SGHTA, CDR2 FQGTGA. CDR3 nucleotide sequence: TGTGCCAGCAGCAACCCGACTAGCTACGAGCAGTACTTC. It is translated as CASSNPTSYEQYF.

This clone was detected only a few times. The rearrangement links TRBV2 to TRBJ2-1, with TRBD1 matching 7 bases. There are 14 residues in the CDR3. Germline CDR1 reads SNHLY; CDR2 reads FYNNEI. With V trimmed by 4 bases and J by 7 bases, 7 bases remained unmatched. The DNA for the CDR3 is TGTGCCAGCAGTGCCCTCCAGGGGGTTAATGAGCAGTTCTTC. This gives the protein CASSALQGVNEQFF.

The chain is built from TRBV9 and TRBJ2-3; 11 bases are shared with TRBD2. CDR1 and CDR2 (germline): SGDLS, YYNGEE. CDR3 length: 17 amino acids. V shed 2 bases and J 0 bases; nucleotides not matched to a gene: 5. CDR3 nucleotides: TGTGCCAGCAGCGTCTCACTAGCGGGAGTGAGCACAGATACGCAGTATTTT. Its protein is CASSVSLAGVSTDTQYF.

The rearrangement links TRBV2 to TRBJ2-7; D call uncertain. The CDR3 has 10 amino acids. The germline CDR1 and CDR2 sequences are SNHLY and FYNNEI. V dropped 4 bases and J dropped 13 bases, with 11 bases sitting between them. The CDR3 protein is CASSGTAHYF. DNA for the CDR3: TGTGCCAGCAGTGGGACGGCCCATTACTTC.

A word on this clone: The sample contains more than one DNA sequence encoding this CDR3. This chain joins TRBV9 and TRBJ2-7; a possible D gene is TRBD2 (6 bases). The ends were cut back, 0 bases at V and 0 bases at J, with 13 bases in the middle. Germline CDR1 reads SGDLS; CDR2 reads YYNGEE. This CDR3 contains 16 residues. This chain's CDR3 is CASSVGGLPSSYEQYF. CDR3 in DNA: TGTGCCAGCAGCGTAGGCGGACTACCTAGCTCCTACGAGCAGTACTTC.

V gene TRBV5-1 combines with J gene TRBJ1-1, with 7 bases identical to TRBD1. Losses at the gene ends were 4 bases for V and 1 base for J; bases not matched to a gene: 7. Germline values: CDR1 SGHRS, CDR2 YFSETQ. CDR3 length: 15 residues. CDR3 coding DNA: TGCGCCAGCAGCACTACAGGGGAGGGGAACACTGAAGCTTTCTTT. It is translated as CASSTTGEGNTEAFF.

This chain links TRBV2 with TRBJ2-2, with a weak D call TRBD2 (5 bases). The V end was cut by 7 bases, the J end by 0 bases, with 12 bases between. The CDR3 contains 15 residues. CDR1 and CDR2 (germline): SNHLY, FYNNEI. CDR3 sequence (DNA): TGTGCCAGCAACTTTGGACTGACGAACACCGGGGAGCTGTTTTTT. Protein sequence: CASNFGLTNTGELFF.

J is TRBJ1-1 and V is TRBV5-1; 12 nucleotides match TRBD1. V lost 3 bases, J lost 3 bases, and 6 bases stayed unmatched. The CDR3 has 16 residues. Germline CDR1 reads SGHRS; CDR2 reads YFSETQ. CDR3 in amino acids: CASSSRDRGPYTEAFF. The CDR3 region has the DNA TGCGCCAGCAGCTCCCGGGACAGGGGGCCCTACACTGAAGCTTTCTTT.

This clone appeared a few times. The chain has TRBV7-3 and TRBJ1-5; TRBD1 agrees at 10 bases. The V gene's germline CDR1 is SGHTA and CDR2 FQGTGA. Losses at the gene ends were 5 bases for V and 4 bases for J; bases not matched to a gene: 5. The CDR3 consists of 15 residues. The CDR3 region has the DNA TGTGCCAGCAGCCCGACAGGGGGCTTGAATCAGCCCCAGCATTTT. This sequence encodes CASSPTGGLNQPQHF.

The chain employs TRBV11-2 and TRBJ2-7; maybe TRBD2 (6 bases). V was shortened by 5 bases and J by 4 bases, with 21 bases between the two germline ends. CDR1 is SGHAT, CDR2 FQNNGV, per germline. The CDR3 spans 16 residues. Written as DNA, the CDR3 is TGTGCCAGCAGCCCGCAACAAGGCGGGGTCAGGTACGAGCAGTACTTC. Its protein product is CASSPQQGGVRYEQYF.

The chain is built from TRBV29-1 and TRBJ2-3; the D gene is possibly TRBD2 (5 bases). Germline CDR1 SQVTM, CDR2 ANQGSEA. The ends were cut back, 0 bases at V and 6 bases at J, with 19 bases in the middle. The CDR3 consists of 16 residues. Here the CDR3 DNA reads TGCAGCGTTGAAGATCCGAAACTAGAAACGAGGGATACGCAGTATTTT. It is translated as CSVEDPKLETRDTQYF.